These 9 T cell receptor beta chains came from one sample sequenced in a study of blood T cells in healthy people across ages. With a J-beta primer mix and a sample-barcoded 5' primer, a second PCR ran about 6 to 11 cycles. Using its own MiXCR run on the 5' RACE reads, TCRdb lists one record per CDR3 protein. Counted here are 800,000 to 950,000 distinct CDR3 sequences, 36% occurring once; the ten biggest clones make up roughly 13%. The sequencing input was blood. The receptors shown here come from a man between 18 and 29 years old in good health.

This clonotype showed up just once. The genes are TRBV5-1 and TRBJ2-1; 8 nucleotides agree with TRBD1. Looked up from germline, CDR1 is SGHRS and CDR2 is YFSETQ. The CDR3 has 14 amino acids. Losses at the gene ends were 3 bases for V and 10 bases for J; bases not matched to a gene: 9. For the CDR3, the DNA is TGCGCCAGCAGCTGGACAGGGAGATCCTACGAGCAGTTCTTC. This sequence encodes CASSWTGRSYEQFF.

The gene calls are TRBV12-3 or TRBV12-4 and TRBJ2-3; maybe TRBD1 (6 bases). CDR3 length equals 17 residues. V lost 6 bases to trimming and J lost 0 bases, with 19 bases between them. CDR3 DNA sequence: TGTGCCAGCAGCCCTGGGCCAGGGGTCTACAGCACAGATACGCAGTATTTT. This encodes CASSPGPGVYSTDTQYF.

This clonotype was seen only a few times. This sequence joins TRBV9 and TRBJ2-3, with D unclear. V gave up 3 bases and J gave up 7 bases, with 15 bases separating them. Germline CDR1 is SGDLS and CDR2 is YYNGEE. The CDR3 totals 14 residues. The CDR3 region is CASSGVGGGNTQYF. The CDR3 region has the DNA TGTGCCAGCAGCGGGGTCGGTGGTGGAAATACGCAGTATTTT.

This chain connects TRBV20-1 to TRBJ1-1, with 9 bases identical to TRBD1. CDR3 length: 13 amino acids. Germline V gene lookup returns CDR1 DFQATT and CDR2 SNEGSKA (reference sequence). V lost 6 bases and J lost 3; bases outside the gene matches: 5. The CDR3 region is CSAPGTGYTEAFF. For the CDR3, the DNA is TGCAGTGCCCCCGGGACAGGGTACACTGAAGCTTTCTTT.

A few counts support this clonotype. This chain connects TRBV3-1 to TRBJ1-5; weak D call: TRBD1 (5 bases). V dropped 0 bases and J dropped 7 bases, with 13 bases sitting between them. CDR1 LGHDT and CDR2 YNNKEL come from the germline V gene (reference sequence). This CDR3 contains 15 residues. Here the CDR3 DNA reads TGTGCCAGCAGCCAAGATGGGGGGGAATCACAGCCCCAGCATTTT. It translates to CASSQDGGESQPQHF.

As concerns this clonotype: At one of its ends the junction is not consistent with the germline gene, which may arise from a read error. V usage is TRBV25-1 and J usage is TRBJ2-1; the D gene is possibly TRBD2 (5 bases). This CDR3 comprises 18 residues. CDR1 and CDR2 from the germline V gene are MGHDK and SYGVNS. The DNA of the CDR3 is TGTGCCAGCAGTGAAACTTCGGGGAGTTCTGGTGTTTACAATGGGCAGTTCTTC. Protein product: CASSETSGSSGVYNGQFF. Supplemented by reference TRBV25-1 and TRBJ2-1, the full variable domain reads EADIYQTPRYLVIGTGKKITLECSQTMGHDKMYWYQQDPGMELHLIHYSYGVNSTEKGDLSSESTVSRIRTEHFPLTLESARPSHTSQYLCASSETSGSSGVYNGQFFGPGTRLTVL.

Ten or more counts support this clonotype. The chain is built from TRBV6-2 or TRBV6-3 and TRBJ2-3; 9 positions match TRBD1. Per germline, CDR1 MNHEY and CDR2 SVGEGT. J lost 2 bases, V lost 2 bases, and 8 bases had no gene match. This CDR3 comprises 17 residues. For the CDR3, the DNA is TGTGCCAGCAGTTACCCGACAGGGGGGATTAACACAGATACGCAGTATTTT. Translating gives CASSYPTGGINTDTQYF.

This clonotype was seen ten or more times. This chain connects TRBV9 to TRBJ2-3, with D tentatively TRBD1 (6 bases). The ends were cut back, 0 bases at V and 11 bases at J, with 13 bases in the middle. Germline V gene data show CDR1 as SGDLS and CDR2 as YYNGEE. The CDR3 consists of 13 residues. CDR3 protein: CASSVEQGLRQYF. The CDR3 coding sequence is TGTGCCAGCAGCGTAGAACAGGGCCTAAGGCAGTATTTT. Combining the CDR3 with reference TRBV9 and TRBJ2-3 gives the whole variable domain DSGVTQTPKHLITATGQRVTLRCSPRSGDLSVYWYQQSLDQGLQFLIQYYNGEERAKGNILERFSAQQFPDLHSELNLSSLELGDSALYFCASSVEQGLRQYFGPGTRLTVL.

The gene calls are TRBV21-1 and TRBJ1-5; no check of the table's D call, TRBD1, against the DNA was made. TRBV21-1 is reported as a pseudogene. This CDR3 has 15 amino acids. The DNA for the CDR3 is TGTGCCAGCAGCAAACGGGACAGTCTCAATCAGCCCCAGCATTTT. Translated, it gives CASSKRDSLNQPQHF.